The rows below give T cell receptor beta chains drawn from one sample of a study of shared clonotypes between healthy human individuals. Some clones are missing from TCRdb's copy, which holds only in-frame ones; the method was immunoSEQ multiplex PCR. The data show approximately 2.5 million clones, more than 90% seen once. Material for sequencing was naive CD4+ T cells sorted from blood. These receptors were obtained from a man younger than 30 in good health. CDR3s include the opening cysteine and the closing phenylalanine or tryptophan. The D gene is left open where the match is weak.

j_call: TRBJ2-3; d_call: .; v_call: TRBV7-2; cdr3_nt: TGTGCCAGCAGCTTAGGGGGGACAGCGGGAGATACGCAGTATTTT; cdr3_aa: CASSLGGTAGDTQYF
j_call: TRBJ2-7; d_call: .; v_call: TRBV2; cdr3_nt: TGTGCCAGCAGTGTGGGGCCAGAAGTTTTCTACGGGCAGTACTTC; cdr3_aa: CASSVGPEVFYGQYF
j_call: TRBJ2-3; d_call: .; v_call: TRBV5-1; cdr3_nt: TGCGCCAGCAGCTTGGGCTCCTTAGCCCACCCAGATACGCAGTATTTT; cdr3_aa: CASSLGSLAHPDTQYF
j_call: TRBJ2-5; d_call: TRBD2; v_call: TRBV6-5; cdr3_nt: TGTGCCAGCGGACGAACTAGCGGGGAGACCCAGTACTTC; cdr3_aa: CASGRTSGETQYF
j_call: TRBJ1-1; d_call: .; v_call: TRBV10-3; cdr3_nt: TGTGCCATCAGCACCGGGACACTGAACACTGAAGCTTTCTTT; cdr3_aa: CAISTGTLNTEAFF
j_call: TRBJ1-1; d_call: TRBD1; v_call: TRBV28; cdr3_nt: TGTGCCAGCAGTCCGGGGACAGGGCGAACGGCTGAAGCTTTCTTT; cdr3_aa: CASSPGTGRTAEAFF
j_call: TRBJ2-2; d_call: .; v_call: TRBV5-4; cdr3_nt: TGTGCCAGCACCCTACAGGGCGTGAACACCGGGGAGCTGTTTTTT; cdr3_aa: CASTLQGVNTGELFF
j_call: TRBJ2-4; d_call: TRBD1; v_call: TRBV6-1; cdr3_nt: TGTGCCAGCAGTGAATTGACAGGGTTTTACTTC; cdr3_aa: CASSELTGFYF
j_call: TRBJ1-5; d_call: .; v_call: TRBV6-5; cdr3_nt: TGTGCCAGCAGTTTAGGGGTGGCAGGGAATCAGCCCCAGCATTTT; cdr3_aa: CASSLGVAGNQPQHF
j_call: TRBJ2-5; d_call: .; v_call: TRBV10-3; cdr3_nt: TGTGCCATCAGTTACGGCGCGGGGCGAGAGACCCAGTACTTC; cdr3_aa: CAISYGAGRETQYF
j_call: TRBJ2-1; d_call: .; v_call: TRBV11-1; cdr3_nt: TGTGCCAGCTTTCCTTCAGACCTCGACAGAACGTACAATGAGCAGTTCTTC; cdr3_aa: CASFPSDLDRTYNEQFF
j_call: TRBJ1-4; d_call: .; v_call: TRBV10-3; cdr3_nt: TGTGCCATCAGTGAGAGGGAAAGCCAGGGCGGAAAACTGTTTTTT; cdr3_aa: CAISERESQGGKLFF
j_call: TRBJ1-5; d_call: .; v_call: TRBV2; cdr3_nt: TGTGCCAGCAGTGAAGGGGTTGGGACCGATCAGCCCCAGCATTTT; cdr3_aa: CASSEGVGTDQPQHF
j_call: TRBJ2-1; d_call: TRBD2; v_call: TRBV7-2; cdr3_nt: TGTGCCAGCAGCGCCCGACTAGCGGGAGTAGCGAATGAGCAGTTCTTC; cdr3_aa: CASSARLAGVANEQFF
j_call: TRBJ2-7; d_call: .; v_call: TRBV7-3; cdr3_nt: TGTGCCAGCAGCTTAACCCAGGGCGCCTACGAGCAGTACTTC; cdr3_aa: CASSLTQGAYEQYF
j_call: TRBJ1-4; d_call: .; v_call: TRBV10-3; cdr3_nt: TGTGCCATCAGTGAGGGGTCAGGTGCTAATGAAAAACTGTTTTTT; cdr3_aa: CAISEGSGANEKLFF
j_call: TRBJ2-5; d_call: .; v_call: TRBV4-2; cdr3_nt: TGTGCCAGCAGCCGAGCGGACCAAGAGACCCAGTACTTC; cdr3_aa: CASSRADQETQYF
j_call: TRBJ2-7; d_call: .; v_call: TRBV28; cdr3_nt: TGTGCCAGCAGCTCTAGCGTCTACGAGCAGTACTTC; cdr3_aa: CASSSSVYEQYF
j_call: TRBJ2-7; d_call: TRBD1; v_call: TRBV28; cdr3_nt: TGTGCCAGCAGTGACCCGGGACAGGGAGATCACGAGCAGTACTTC; cdr3_aa: CASSDPGQGDHEQYF
j_call: TRBJ2-5; d_call: .; v_call: TRBV12-5; cdr3_nt: TGTGCTAGTGGTTTGGGGGCGGGGGAGACCCAGTACTTC; cdr3_aa: CASGLGAGETQYF
j_call: TRBJ1-3; d_call: TRBD1; v_call: TRBV9; cdr3_nt: TGTGCCAGCAGCGTAGATCCTCGAAAGGGACAGCTCTCTGGAAACACCATATATTTT; cdr3_aa: CASSVDPRKGQLSGNTIYF
j_call: TRBJ2-7; d_call: .; v_call: TRBV6-1; cdr3_nt: TGTGCCAGCAGTGAAGGTCAGACTGTGTCCTACGAGCAGTACTTC; cdr3_aa: CASSEGQTVSYEQYF
j_call: TRBJ1-1; d_call: TRBD1; v_call: TRBV27; cdr3_nt: TGTGCCAGCGCCGACAGGGCGGGCACTGAAGCTTTCTTT; cdr3_aa: CASADRAGTEAFF